Below, 11 T cell receptor beta chains from the same sample are listed, as sequenced in a study of blood T cell repertoires in COVID-19. Profiled with immunoSEQ multiplex PCR; TCRdb holds only in-frame clones, not every one. The data contain 200,000 or so clones, about nine tenths of them singletons. Sample: peripheral blood. These receptors came from a woman aged 55-69 years with acute or convalescent COVID-19.

The table lists this clone with a few counts. The chain employs TRBV12-3 or TRBV12-4 and TRBJ1-1, with D possibly being TRBD1 (6 bases). CDR3 length: 13 residues. The V end was cut by 6 bases, the J end by 9 bases, with 17 bases between. CDR3 sequence reads: CASSLGQPSQAFF. DNA for the CDR3: TGTGCCAGCAGCCTAGGACAGCCTTCTCAAGCTTTCTTT.

The V call is TRBV19, the J call TRBJ2-3; D is possibly TRBD1 (5 bases). Germline-derived CDR1 and CDR2 are LNHDA and SQIVND (reference sequence). V was clipped by 5 bases and J by 7 bases, with 13 bases between them. This CDR3 has 13 residues. CDR3 DNA sequence: TGTGCCAGTAGTGCCCTCTTGGGGCATACGCAGTATTTT. Its protein product is CASSALLGHTQYF. Variable domain in full (rest from reference TRBV19 and TRBJ2-3): DGGITQSPKYLFRKEGQNVTLSCEQNLNHDAMYWYRQDPGQGLRLIYYSQIVNDFQKGDIAEGYSVSREKKESFPLTVTSAQKNPTAFYLCASSALLGHTQYFGPGTRLTVL.

The chain combines TRBV11-2 with TRBJ1-2; D is ambiguous. Germline lookup yields CDR1 SGHAT and CDR2 FQNNGV. The CDR3 covers 12 residues. Deletions cut 6 bases from V and 8 bases from J, with 13 bases between. CDR3 amino acids: CASRRSEEGYTF. In DNA form, the CDR3 reads TGTGCCAGCAGGAGGAGTGAAGAAGGCTACACCTTC.

The chain couples TRBV29-1 to TRBJ2-1; 8 bases are shared with TRBD2. Unmatched junction bases numbered 4, after V lost 7 bases and J lost 5 bases. The CDR3 totals 12 residues. Germline values: CDR1 SQVTM, CDR2 ANQGSEA. Here the CDR3 reads CSGTSLNNEQFF. CDR3 in DNA: TGCAGCGGGACTAGCCTAAACAATGAGCAGTTCTTC.

This chain's CDR3 is CASSTRTARNYGYTF. The CDR3 nucleotides read TGTGCCAGCAGTACGAGGACAGCCCGGAACTATGGCTACACCTTC. This chain links TRBV6-5 with TRBJ1-2, with D possibly being TRBD1 (6 bases). This CDR3 has 15 residues. The V gene lost 5 bases and the J gene lost 2 bases, with 15 bases spanning the gap. From germline, CDR1 is MNHEY and CDR2 SVGAGI.

The chain employs TRBV6-2 or TRBV6-3 and TRBJ2-6, with TRBD2 identical over 11 bases. CDR1 MNHEY and CDR2 SVGEGT come from the germline V gene. This CDR3 has 16 residues. V was clipped by 5 bases and J by 0 bases; unmatched bases: 0. CDR3 in DNA: TGTGCCAGCAGTCTAGCGGGAGGCTCTGGGGCCAACGTCCTGACTTTC. It specifies CASSLAGGSGANVLTF.

The CDR3 spells CASSLVVGSEEKLFF. The CDR3, as DNA: TGCGCCAGCAGCTTGGTGGTCGGCTCGGAGGAAAAACTGTTTTTT. This rearrangement joins TRBV5-1 to TRBJ1-4; D uncertain. The ends were cut back, 0 bases at V and 8 bases at J, with 14 bases in the middle. The CDR3 is 15 residues long. CDR1 is SGHRS, CDR2 YFSETQ, per germline.

The V and J genes are TRBV18 and TRBJ2-5; 10 bases match TRBD2. V was pared by 3 bases and J by 3 bases, with 4 bases of the junction left unmatched. Germline V gene data show CDR1 as KGHSH and CDR2 as LQKENI. There are 15 residues in the CDR3. As DNA, the CDR3 is TGTGCCAGCTCACCCAAGCGGGGGGGAAAAGAGACCCAGTACTTC. This translates into CASSPKRGGKETQYF.

This chain connects TRBV5-6 to TRBJ2-2; 7 bases fit TRBD2. V shed 3 bases, J shed 1 base, and the junction held 6 bases outside the gene matches. The CDR3 has 16 amino acids. Germline V gene sequence: CDR1 SGHDT, CDR2 YYEEEE. As DNA, the CDR3 is TGTGCCAGCAGCTCACTAGCGTCTTGGAACACCGGGGAGCTGTTTTTT. Protein product: CASSSLASWNTGELFF.

This chain uses TRBV6-5 with TRBJ2-3; a weak D match, TRBD2 (5 bases). Trimming took off 5 bases at V and 0 bases at J, with 12 bases between the two ends. The CDR3 totals 15 residues. Germline CDR1 is MNHEY and CDR2 is SVGAGI. CDR3 DNA sequence: TGTGCCAGCAGTAGAGGAGGTTCTAGCACAGATACGCAGTATTTT. Translated: CASSRGGSSTDTQYF.

The V gene is TRBV5-1, the J gene TRBJ1-1; no reliable D call. The CDR3 is 13 amino acids. V lost 5 bases and J 0 bases, leaving 8 bases between the germline ends. Germline lookup yields CDR1 SGHRS and CDR2 YFSETQ. The CDR3 region is CASSTNMNTEAFF. The CDR3 coding sequence is TGCGCCAGCAGTACAAATATGAACACTGAAGCTTTCTTT.